A single TCR beta chain is shown here with its context. Its target antigen remains unknown. Per-nucleotide qualities are absent, and no much larger clonotype sits a single base away. Germline trimming: 4 bases from V, 0 bases from J; junction bases outside gene matches: 7. The cysteine opens and the phenylalanine closes a CDR3 of 16 amino acids. Only CDR3 DNA is held: 48 bases, read in frame from base 1. Sequences MNHEY (CDR1) and SVGAGI (CDR2) are obtained from the germline V gene. Library preparation was by 5' RACE. Sequencing used an Illumina HiSeq 2500. The second PCR ran for about 6 to 12 cycles and used a J-beta primer mix along with a sample-barcoded 5' primer. Each TCR beta cDNA molecule received a unique molecular identifier from a template-switch 5' adaptor carrying 12 random nucleotides. Each sample yielded at least 2.5 million CDR3-containing paired-end reads. First-strand cDNA was synthesized from all RNA with the Mint cDNA synthesis kit, primed by a TRBC-specific oligonucleotide. After uracil-DNA glycosylase treatment, a first 18-cycle PCR used universal primers M1SS and BC2_uni_R on all cDNA. From the authors' description of their analysis: Normalization of each sample was performed by random selection of 1 million high-quality reads, each carrying a distinct molecular identifier. Reads with shared molecular identifiers were discarded instead of being binned into consensus sequences. MiTCR, with a Q25 quality threshold and the strictest error-elimination algorithm, was used for CDR3 identification, clonotype clustering and error correction. A nonparametric unseen species model with Euler transformation was used to estimate lower-bound total TCR beta diversity. Through fastp at Q25 and MiXCR, TCRdb rebuilt clones from the public reads, retaining in-frame beta chains. Each entry merges the rows of one CDR3 protein and shows their most common DNA and genes. The V and J calls and clone size come from TCRdb's table, not from the authors' own analysis. In this sample the table shows roughly 1,300,000 distinct CDR3 sequences, roughly 64% of which occur a single time. The ten largest account for over 5% of the sample.

The roughly 42 donors, aged about 6 to 100 years, were systemically healthy Caucasian individuals from Russia. About 9.1 milliliters of peripheral blood were collected from each donor into EDTA-treated Vacutainer tubes. Ficoll-Paque density-gradient centrifugation was used to isolate PBMCs, with at least 6 million per sample. Trizol reagent was used to extract total RNA from PBMCs, with at least 6 micrograms per sample. The percentages of naive CD45RAhigh/CD27high T cells were determined by flow cytometry on a PBMC aliquot from every donor. This sample was included in a study of blood T cells in healthy people across ages (dated by TCRdb to between 2015 and 2017). With regard to the full study: In model experiments, template switching captured roughly one uniquely barcoded TCR beta cDNA molecule for every two T cells. To track age-related changes in TCR beta repertoire diversity, the study relied on deep sequencing normalized with unique cDNA molecular identifiers. Four age groups were formed from the donors: young (average approximately 17 years), middle-aged (roughly 38), aged (roughly 59) and long-lived (more than 75). To avoid experimental bias, donors of different ages were randomly spread across the sequencing lanes. For two donors (one aged 18 to 30 and one aged 80 or older), the study analyzed two additional independent replicas of 1 million unique cDNA reads from the same blood draw. Here is what the overall study found, with its caveats: Estimates of total diversity based on one million sequenced T cells were regarded as lower bounds and as underestimates. The CMV infection status of donors was not known, potentially confounding age-related changes in expanded clonotypes. Since profiling was done on bulk unsorted PBMCs, naive and antigen-experienced compartments could not be conclusively compared. A strong correlation was found between observed TCR beta diversity and the percentage of naive T cells measured by flow cytometry. Observed TCR beta diversity per million T cells fell roughly linearly with age, and a significant reduction was already apparent by age around 40. The long-lived group showed more naive CD4+ T cells, fewer expanded clones and increased TCR diversity than the aged group, suggesting age selection.

The material sequenced was blood. The chain is assembled from TRBV6-5 and TRBJ2-3, with 7 bases matching TRBD1. The TCR originated in a man younger than 30 in good health. The CDR3 region has the sequence CASSLKGGASTDTQYF. Here is the DNA: TGTGCCAGCAGTTTAAAAGGGGGCGCCAGCACAGATACGCAGTATTTT.